Listed below are T cell receptor beta chains from one sample, sequenced in a study of T cell responses to AZD1222 COVID-19 vaccine. The table came from immunoSEQ multiplex PCR; TCRdb's copy has only in-frame clones and leaves some out. The data show fewer than 200,000 clones, around nine tenths seen once. Source: peripheral blood, taken 28 days after the second AZD1222 dose. Receptor source: an adult who received the AZD1222 COVID-19 vaccine. The CDR3 runs from the conserved cysteine through the conserved F or W. D genes are given only for firm matches. Where a row states a size, it is once, few, many or the class of an expanded clone; other rows omit it.

CDR3: CASRGINSPLHF; DNA: TGTGCCAGTAGGGGGATAAATTCACCCCTCCACTTT; V: TRBV19; size: few; D: .; J: TRBJ1-6
CDR3: CASSLSGVNQPQHF; DNA: TGTGCCAGCAGCCTTTCAGGGGTAAATCAGCCCCAGCATTTT; V: TRBV6-5; size: .; D: .; J: TRBJ1-5
CDR3: CASSVEAGTNYGYTF; DNA: TGTGCCAGCAGCGTAGAGGCAGGAACCAACTATGGCTACACCTTC; V: TRBV9; size: once; D: .; J: TRBJ1-2
CDR3: CSARGPKTAFF; DNA: TGCAGTGCTAGAGGACCTAAGACAGCTTTCTTT; V: TRBV20-1; size: .; D: .; J: TRBJ1-1
CDR3: CASSPQGISGNTIYF; DNA: TGTGCCAGCAGCCCACAGGGGATCTCTGGAAACACCATATATTTT; V: TRBV11-2; size: .; D: TRBD1; J: TRBJ1-3
CDR3: CASSQEGREYGYTF; DNA: TGTGCCAGCAGCCAAGAGGGCAGGGAGTATGGCTACACCTTC; V: TRBV4-2; size: once; D: .; J: TRBJ1-2
CDR3: CATSLGVAGELFF; DNA: TGTGCCACCAGCTTGGGGGTTGCCGGGGAGCTGTTTTTT; V: TRBV15; size: .; D: .; J: TRBJ2-2
CDR3: CASSQQGGYEQYF; DNA: TGCGCCAGCAGCCAACAGGGGGGTTACGAGCAGTACTTC; V: TRBV4-1; size: .; D: .; J: TRBJ2-7
CDR3: CASRGRQGFWSPLHF; DNA: TGTGCCAGCAGGGGGAGGCAGGGTTTTTGGTCACCCCTCCACTTT; V: TRBV7-2; size: .; D: .; J: TRBJ1-6
CDR3: CASSARDRGFANTGELFF; DNA: TGTGCCAGCAGCGCCCGGGACAGGGGCTTCGCGAACACCGGGGAGCTGTTTTTT; V: TRBV9; size: once; D: TRBD1; J: TRBJ2-2
CDR3: CASSFRQDRETQYF; DNA: TGTGCCAGTAGTTTCAGACAGGACCGAGAGACCCAGTACTTC; V: TRBV19; size: .; D: .; J: TRBJ2-5
CDR3: CASSISQLGTIQYF; DNA: TGTGCCAGTAGTATATCACAGCTGGGTACTATTCAGTACTTC; V: TRBV19; size: .; D: .; J: TRBJ2-4
CDR3: CASSPRGGSSYEQYF; DNA: TGTGCCAGCAGCCCGCGGGGGGGGAGCTCCTACGAGCAGTACTTC; V: TRBV16; size: .; D: TRBD2; J: TRBJ2-7
CDR3: CASSERWYRDEKLFF; DNA: TGTGCCAGCAGTGAAAGGTGGTACAGGGATGAAAAACTGTTTTTT; V: TRBV6-1; size: .; D: .; J: TRBJ1-4
CDR3: CASSRGGGANVLTF; DNA: TGTGCCAGCAGTAGGGGTGGTGGGGCCAACGTCCTGACTTTC; V: TRBV6-5; size: .; D: .; J: TRBJ2-6
CDR3: CASSLERTSSYEQYF; DNA: TGTGCCAGCAGCTTAGAAAGGACTTCTTCCTACGAGCAGTACTTC; V: TRBV5-4; size: .; D: .; J: TRBJ2-7
CDR3: CASSLAGAPGEQFF; DNA: TGTGCCAGCAGCTTAGCGGGGGCCCCGGGTGAGCAGTTCTTC; V: TRBV11-2; size: .; D: .; J: TRBJ2-1
CDR3: CAISAGLAGDRGRETQYF; DNA: TGTGCCATCAGTGCCGGACTAGCGGGAGATAGAGGGCGGGAGACCCAGTACTTC; V: TRBV10-3; size: .; D: TRBD2; J: TRBJ2-5
CDR3: CASSQAGDSGNTIYF; DNA: TGCGCCAGCAGCCAAGCTGGGGACTCTGGAAACACCATATATTTT; V: TRBV4-3; size: .; D: .; J: TRBJ1-3
CDR3: CASSFSRGQPQHF; DNA: TGTGCCAGCAGTTTTTCGAGGGGTCAGCCCCAGCATTTT; V: TRBV12-3/TRBV12-4; size: .; D: .; J: TRBJ1-5
CDR3: CASTEGSRTEAFF; DNA: TGCGCCAGCACGGAGGGCTCACGCACTGAAGCTTTCTTT; V: TRBV4-1; size: .; D: .; J: TRBJ1-1
CDR3: CASSEAVPTYEQYF; DNA: TGTGCCAGCAGTGAAGCGGTACCGACCTACGAGCAGTACTTC; V: TRBV2; size: once; D: .; J: TRBJ2-7
CDR3: CASSERWGGAGNSPLHF; DNA: TGTGCCAGCAGCGAGCGCTGGGGCGGGGCGGGCAATTCACCCCTCCACTTT; V: TRBV7-9; size: few; D: .; J: TRBJ1-6
CDR3: CASSLAGVRFGNTIYF; DNA: TGCGCCAGCAGCTTGGCCGGGGTCAGGTTTGGGAACACCATATATTTT; V: TRBV5-1; size: .; D: .; J: TRBJ1-3
CDR3: CASSRSGPQETQYF; DNA: TGCGCCAGCAGCCGATCAGGACCCCAAGAGACCCAGTACTTC; V: TRBV4-1; size: .; D: .; J: TRBJ2-5
CDR3: CASGSPVGLAGASYNEQFF; DNA: TGTGCTAGTGGTTCCCCCGTCGGACTAGCGGGGGCATCCTACAATGAGCAGTTCTTC; V: TRBV12-5; size: few; D: TRBD2; J: TRBJ2-1
CDR3: CASSGDYGYTF; DNA: TGTGCCAGCAGCGGGGACTATGGCTACACCTTC; V: TRBV6-5; size: .; D: .; J: TRBJ1-2
CDR3: CASSPDGTRSYTF; DNA: TGTGCCAGCAGCCCTGACGGGACAAGAAGCTACACCTTC; V: TRBV5-4; size: .; D: .; J: TRBJ1-2
CDR3: CASSNRDSRTDTQYF; DNA: TGTGCCAGCAGCAATCGTGACTCGAGGACAGATACGCAGTATTTT; V: TRBV11-2; size: .; D: .; J: TRBJ2-3
CDR3: CASTTEGAATF; DNA: TGTGCCAGCACCACTGAGGGGGCGGCCACCTTC; V: TRBV7-9; size: few; D: TRBD1; J: TRBJ1-2
CDR3: CASSPLGGLYSGNTIYF; DNA: TGTGCCAGCAGCCCACTGGGGGGTCTGTACTCTGGAAACACCATATATTTT; V: TRBV7-9; size: .; D: .; J: TRBJ1-3
CDR3: CASSPIMAPYNEQFF; DNA: TGTGCCAGCAGTCCGATAATGGCCCCCTACAATGAGCAGTTCTTC; V: TRBV6-5; size: once; D: .; J: TRBJ2-1